This entry lists 29 T cell receptor beta chains sequenced from one sample in a study of radiotherapy plus CTLA-4 blockade in lung cancer. Clones were read by immunoSEQ multiplex PCR, and TCRdb kept only the in-frame ones, dropping some. The sample records roughly 44,000 clones, over 75% being singletons. Sample: peripheral blood, taken from a patient treated with radiotherapy plus ipilimumab. The receptors come from a human donor with non-small cell lung cancer whose response to radiotherapy plus ipilimumab could not be evaluated.

This chain's CDR3 is CAISVGGADTGELFF. The DNA for the CDR3 is TGTGCCATCAGTGTTGGGGGCGCGGACACCGGGGAGCTGTTTTTT. The chain couples TRBV10-3 to TRBJ2-2; tentatively, D is TRBD1 (6 bases). V gave up 4 bases and J gave up 3 bases, with 12 bases separating them. The CDR3 loop spans 15 amino acids. Per germline, CDR1 ENHRY and CDR2 SYGVKD.

This sequence joins TRBV5-4 and TRBJ2-4; 8 bases are a match to TRBD1. J was trimmed by 3 bases and V by 4 bases; bases with no gene match: 9. CDR1 and CDR2 (germline): SGHNT, YYREEE (reference sequence). The CDR3 consists of 16 residues. In DNA, the CDR3 is TGTGCCAGCAGCCGACAGGGGAGATTGGGCAAAAACATTCAGTACTTC. It yields the protein CASSRQGRLGKNIQYF.

The chain combines TRBV9 with TRBJ2-2, with TRBD2 identical over 11 bases. This CDR3 region has 19 residues. Germline loops: CDR1 SGDLS, CDR2 YYNGEE. With 4 bases clipped from V and 4 bases from J, the junction kept 15 bases outside the gene matches. CDR3 sequence (DNA): TGTGCCAGCAGCCTCTCCGTCCGACTAGCGGGATTGGGCACCGGGGAGCTGTTTTTT. This translates into CASSLSVRLAGLGTGELFF.

The chain uses TRBV4-3 and TRBJ1-2, with a possible D match to TRBD1 (6 bases). Germline V gene data show CDR1 as LGHNA and CDR2 as YSLEER. The CDR3 length is 15 residues. Trimming shortened V by 5 bases and J by 4 bases, and 17 bases separated the two germline ends. DNA of the CDR3: TGCGCCAGCAGCTATACAGGGAAATTGGGCTATGGCTACACCTTC. It codes for CASSYTGKLGYGYTF.

This chain uses TRBV25-1 with TRBJ2-2; TRBD2 aligns across 8 bases. The V segment lost 5 bases and the J segment 5 bases; nucleotides outside the gene matches: 7. CDR3 length: 15 amino acids. Germline loops: CDR1 MGHDK, CDR2 SYGVNS. As DNA, the CDR3 is TGTGCCAGCAGTCGCGGGGGGTTGGGGACCGGGGAGCTGTTTTTT. This gives the protein CASSRGGLGTGELFF.

The gene calls are TRBV2 and TRBJ2-5; D ambiguous. Trimming shortened V by 4 bases and J by 2 bases, and 2 bases separated the two germline ends. Looked up from germline, CDR1 is SNHLY and CDR2 is FYNNEI. The CDR3 has 11 amino acids. The CDR3 nucleotides read TGTGCCAGCAGTGCGCAAGAGACCCAGTACTTC. Amino acids: CASSAQETQYF.

The V gene is TRBV7-8, the J gene TRBJ1-5, with 7 bases aligning to TRBD1. V lost 0 bases and J lost 1; bases outside the gene matches: 6. CDR1 is SGHVS and CDR2 is FQNEAQ in the germline V gene. The length of the CDR3 is 17 residues. CDR3 nucleotide sequence: TGTGCCAGCAGCTTAGCGGGACAGTCACGAAGCAATCAGCCCCAGCATTTT. Its protein is CASSLAGQSRSNQPQHF.

The chain links TRBV6-1 to TRBJ2-7; 7 positions match TRBD2. The CDR3 sequence is 16 residues long. Germline CDR1 is MNHNS and CDR2 is SASEGT. V was pared by 0 bases and J by 6 bases, with 11 bases of the junction left unmatched. The CDR3 DNA is TGTGCCAGCAGTGAAGCGCATAGGACTAGGACGGGCGAGCAGTACTTC. Translation: CASSEAHRTRTGEQYF.

This rearrangement joins TRBV5-1 to TRBJ1-2, with 11 bases matching TRBD1. This CDR3 has 13 amino acids. J lost 4 bases, V lost 5 bases, and 1 base had no gene match. Germline-derived CDR1 and CDR2 are SGHRS and YFSETQ. CDR3 loop: CASSGTGGYGYTF. The CDR3 region has the DNA TGCGCCAGCAGTGGGACAGGGGGCTATGGCTACACCTTC.

This clone showed up just once. The chain recombines TRBV11-3 with TRBJ2-1, with no clear D. Germline V gives CDR1 SGHNT, CDR2 YENEEA. V lost 1 base and J 9 bases, leaving 13 bases between the germline ends. The CDR3 contains 14 residues. The CDR3 sequence is CASSLASVAGEQFF. As DNA, the CDR3 is TGTGCCAGCAGCTTAGCCTCGGTCGCCGGTGAGCAGTTCTTC. Combining the CDR3 with reference TRBV11-3 and TRBJ2-1 gives the whole variable domain EAGVVQSPRYKIIEKKQPVAFWCNPISGHNTLYWYLQNLGQGPELLIRYENEEAVDDSQLPKDRFSAERLKGVDSTLKIQPAELGDSAVYLCASSLASVAGEQFFGPGTRLTVL.

The chain employs TRBV27 and TRBJ1-4; the D is unclear. The V end was cut by 4 bases, the J end by 5 bases, with 14 bases between. Germline-derived CDR1 and CDR2 are MNHEY and SMNVEV (reference sequence). There are 15 residues in the CDR3. CDR3 coding DNA: TGTGCCAGCAGTTCGGCAGGTGCACTCAATGAAAAACTGTTTTTT. Its protein is CASSSAGALNEKLFF.

This rearrangement joins TRBV5-1 to TRBJ2-3; the match to TRBD2 covers 8 bases. Per germline, CDR1 SGHRS and CDR2 YFSETQ. The V segment lost 7 bases and the J segment 1 base; nucleotides outside the gene matches: 8. The CDR3 length is 15 residues. CDR3: CASSPISGGTDTQYF. Here the CDR3 DNA reads TGCGCCAGCTCACCCATTAGCGGGGGCACAGATACGCAGTATTTT.

A remark on this clone: An end of the junction differs from the germline gene, which may be a read error. The chain joins TRBV5-1 to TRBJ1-5; TRBD1 matches at 11 bases. CDR3 length equals 16 residues. Germline CDR1 SGHRS, CDR2 YFSETQ. The CDR3 region has the DNA TGCGCCAGCAGCCCAGATGGACAGGGGGCTAATCTGCCCCAGCATTTT. Translating it yields CASSPDGQGANLPQHF.

The chain combines TRBV7-9 with TRBJ2-3; D is uncertain. Trimming removed 7 bases at V and 0 bases at J, with 20 bases between. Germline CDR1 reads SEHNR; CDR2 reads FQNEAQ (reference sequence). This CDR3 contains 17 residues. This CDR3 reads CASTPTDVSYSTDTQYF. The CDR3 nucleotides read TGTGCCAGCACCCCCACCGATGTGAGTTATAGCACAGATACGCAGTATTTT.

The rearrangement joins TRBV9 to TRBJ1-1; perhaps TRBD1 as D (5 bases). This CDR3 has 12 residues. CDR1 and CDR2 (germline): SGDLS, YYNGEE. The V end was cut by 2 bases, the J end by 6 bases, with 8 bases between. The CDR3 protein is CASSVGGAEAFF. DNA for the CDR3: TGTGCCAGCAGCGTGGGGGGGGCTGAAGCTTTCTTT. The full variable domain, with the rest looked up from reference TRBV9 and TRBJ1-1, is DSGVTQTPKHLITATGQRVTLRCSPRSGDLSVYWYQQSLDQGLQFLIQYYNGEERAKGNILERFSAQQFPDLHSELNLSSLELGDSALYFCASSVGGAEAFFGQGTRLTVV.

V is TRBV19 and J is TRBJ2-5, with D hard to call. The germline V gene encodes CDR1 LNHDA and CDR2 SQIVND (reference sequence). The germline V and J ends were trimmed by 3 bases and 11 bases, with 16 bases remaining between them. The CDR3 spans 13 residues. Written as DNA, the CDR3 is TGTGCCAGTAGTATCTCTGTGACCATGGAGCAGTACTTC. Its protein product is CASSISVTMEQYF.

The chain recombines TRBV11-3 with TRBJ1-2, with D tentatively TRBD1 (6 bases). Germline assignment: CDR1 SGHNT and CDR2 YENEEA. The germline V and J ends were trimmed by 5 bases and 5 bases, with 24 bases remaining between them. The CDR3 length is 17 residues. The CDR3 DNA follows: TGTGCCAGCAGCGCATCCCTTTCGGGGGGCGTGAATTATGGCTACACCTTC. It encodes CASSASLSGGVNYGYTF.

This chain connects TRBV30 to TRBJ1-1; TRBD1 matches at 11 bases. Germline-derived CDR1 and CDR2 are GTSNPN and SVGIG (reference sequence). The CDR3 is 15 amino acids. V shed 2 bases, J shed 5 bases, and the junction held 7 bases outside the gene matches. The CDR3 loop is CAWSPGQGASTEAFF. The CDR3 DNA reads TGTGCCTGGAGTCCTGGACAGGGGGCGTCAACTGAAGCTTTCTTT.

The V gene is TRBV9, the J gene TRBJ1-2, with 10 nucleotides matching TRBD1. Germline CDR1 SGDLS, CDR2 YYNGEE. The length of the CDR3 is 17 residues. After removal of 0 bases from V and 8 bases from J, the junction contained 13 bases not matched to a gene. The CDR3 DNA reads TGTGCCAGCAGCGTAGGAAGATGGGGACAGGGGAAAGAAGGCTACACCTTC. It encodes CASSVGRWGQGKEGYTF.

The chain joins TRBV11-2 to TRBJ1-1; 8 nucleotides agree with TRBD1. The CDR3 is 13 amino acids. Per the germline V gene, CDR1 is SGHAT and CDR2 is FQNNGV. V lost 5 bases and J lost 8; bases outside the gene matches: 7. As DNA, the CDR3 is TGTGCCAGCAGCCCAGGGGGCGCCCTCGAAGCTTTCTTT. Its translation is CASSPGGALEAFF. The full variable domain, its missing parts supplied by reference TRBV11-2 and TRBJ1-1, is EAGVAQSPRYKIIEKRQSVAFWCNPISGHATLYWYQQILGQGPKLLIQFQNNGVVDDSQLPKDRFSAERLKGVDSTLKIQPAKLEDSAVYLCASSPGGALEAFFGQGTRLTVV.

This clone showed up just once. The V gene is TRBV6-6, the J gene TRBJ1-4, with TRBD1 matching 9 bases. This CDR3 comprises 14 residues. Germline CDR1 is MNHNY and CDR2 is SVGAGI (reference sequence). With 8 bases clipped from V and 8 bases from J, the junction kept 9 bases outside the gene matches. CDR3 bases: TGTGCCAGCCTGAAGGGGACAGGGTGGGAAAAACTGTTTTTT. Its translation: CASLKGTGWEKLFF.

The V gene is TRBV27, the J gene TRBJ1-2; D uncertain. This CDR3 region has 13 residues. Germline V gene lookup returns CDR1 MNHEY and CDR2 SMNVEV (reference sequence). V lost 3 bases and J 2 bases, leaving 7 bases between the germline ends. CDR3 sequence (DNA): TGTGCCAGCAGTTTTAGCAGAAACTATGGCTACACCTTC. Translating gives CASSFSRNYGYTF.

V is TRBV14 and J is TRBJ2-7; D unclear. Trimming took 0 bases from V and 6 from J, leaving 12 bases between them. This CDR3 has 14 residues. Germline values: CDR1 SGHDN, CDR2 FVKESK. As DNA, the CDR3 is TGTGCCAGCAGCCAAGATAAAGCGCTCCTCGAGCAGTACTTC. Its translation: CASSQDKALLEQYF.

With regard to this clone: The same CDR3 arises from other DNA sequences in this sample as well. The gene calls are TRBV5-1 and TRBJ2-2; D not certain. Looked up from germline, CDR1 is SGHRS and CDR2 is YFSETQ. Trimming took off 2 bases at V and 1 base at J, with 3 bases between the two ends. The CDR3 consists of 13 residues. DNA for the CDR3: TGCGCCAGCAGCTTCCAGAACACCGGGGAGCTGTTTTTT. The encoded protein is CASSFQNTGELFF.

The rearrangement links TRBV28 to TRBJ1-1; D ambiguous. Germline CDR1 reads MDHEN; CDR2 reads SYDVKM. This CDR3 has 16 residues. V lost 4 bases and J lost 1, with 16 bases in between. CDR3 sequence reads: CASSSPSGASNTEAFF. The CDR3 DNA follows: TGTGCCAGCAGTTCCCCCTCCGGTGCTTCGAACACTGAAGCTTTCTTT.

V and J are TRBV4-1 and TRBJ2-3, with 8 bases lining up with TRBD2. V shed 2 bases, J shed 0 bases, and the junction held 1 base outside the gene matches. This CDR3 region has 15 residues. CDR1 and CDR2 from the germline V gene are MGHRA and YSYEKL. The CDR3 spells CASSQIAGSTDTQYF. In DNA form, the CDR3 reads TGCGCCAGCAGCCAAATAGCGGGGAGCACAGATACGCAGTATTTT.

The chain recombines TRBV5-3 with TRBJ1-5; no clear D gene. TRBV5-3 belongs to the ORF category, with a function that is uncertain. The CDR3 loop spans 14 amino acids. V was trimmed by 1 base and J by 0 bases, leaving 5 bases between them. For the CDR3, the DNA is TGTGCCAGAAGCTTGATAGTTAGCAATCAGCCCCAGCATTTT. Protein product: CARSLIVSNQPQHF.

The chain has TRBV5-1 and TRBJ2-5; a weak D match, TRBD2 (6 bases). Per germline, CDR1 SGHRS and CDR2 YFSETQ. Trimming took off 0 bases at V and 3 bases at J, with 9 bases between the two ends. CDR3 size: 14 residues. This CDR3 reads CASSLELAEETQYF. The DNA for the CDR3 is TGCGCCAGCAGCTTGGAACTAGCTGAAGAGACCCAGTACTTC. Complete variable domain (other parts from reference TRBV5-1 and TRBJ2-5): KAGVTQTPRYLIKTRGQQVTLSCSPISGHRSVSWYQQTPGQGLQFLFEYFSETQRNKGNFPGRFSGRQFSNSRSEMNVSTLELGDSALYLCASSLELAEETQYFGPGTRLLVL.

The CDR3 coding sequence is TGTGCCAGCAGCTTAGTTCGGGTTCGTCCAGATACGCAGTATTTT. Translation: CASSLVRVRPDTQYF. The chain employs TRBV11-2 and TRBJ2-3; D is ambiguous. The CDR3 is 15 residues long. In germline, CDR1 is SGHAT, CDR2 FQNNGV. V lost 1 base and J lost 4, with 12 bases in between.